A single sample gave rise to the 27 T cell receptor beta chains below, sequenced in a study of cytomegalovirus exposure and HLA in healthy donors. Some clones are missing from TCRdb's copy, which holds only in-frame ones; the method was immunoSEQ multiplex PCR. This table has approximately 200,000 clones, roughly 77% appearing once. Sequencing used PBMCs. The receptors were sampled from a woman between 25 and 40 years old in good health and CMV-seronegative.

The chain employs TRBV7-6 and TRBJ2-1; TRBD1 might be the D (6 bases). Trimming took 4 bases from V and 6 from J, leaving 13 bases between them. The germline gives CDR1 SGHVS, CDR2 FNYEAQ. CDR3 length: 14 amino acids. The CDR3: CASSSPARGNEQFF. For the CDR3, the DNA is TGTGCCAGCAGCTCCCCCGCCAGGGGCAATGAGCAGTTCTTC.

The CDR3 sequence: CASSTTRTGELFF. The DNA for the CDR3 is TGTGCCAGTAGTACGACAAGGACCGGGGAGCTGTTTTTT. V is TRBV19 and J is TRBJ2-2; D is ambiguous. This CDR3 has 13 amino acids. Germline CDR1 is LNHDA and CDR2 is SQIVND (reference sequence). The V and J ends lost 4 bases and 5 bases respectively, with 8 bases between them. Full variable domain (rest looked up from reference TRBV19 and TRBJ2-2): DGGITQSPKYLFRKEGQNVTLSCEQNLNHDAMYWYRQDPGQGLRLIYYSQIVNDFQKGDIAEGYSVSREKKESFPLTVTSAQKNPTAFYLCASSTTRTGELFFGEGSRLTVL.

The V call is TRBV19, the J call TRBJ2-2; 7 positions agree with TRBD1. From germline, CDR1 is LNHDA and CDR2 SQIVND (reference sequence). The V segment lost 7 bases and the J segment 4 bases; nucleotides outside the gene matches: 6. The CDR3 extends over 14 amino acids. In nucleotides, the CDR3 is TGTGCCAGTATTGACAGGGACCCCACCGGGGAGCTGTTTTTT. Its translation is CASIDRDPTGELFF.

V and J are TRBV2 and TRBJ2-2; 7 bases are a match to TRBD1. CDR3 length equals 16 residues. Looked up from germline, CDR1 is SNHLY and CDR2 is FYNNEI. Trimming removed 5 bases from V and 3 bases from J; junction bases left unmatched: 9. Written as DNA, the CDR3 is TGTGCCAGCAGTTTTTACGAGGGGGCGGACACCGGGGAGCTGTTTTTT. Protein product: CASSFYEGADTGELFF.

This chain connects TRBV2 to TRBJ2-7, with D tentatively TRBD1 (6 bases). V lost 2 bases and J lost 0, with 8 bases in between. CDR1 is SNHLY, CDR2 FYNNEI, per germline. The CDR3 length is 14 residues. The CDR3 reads CASSEQGTSYEQYF. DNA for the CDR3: TGTGCCAGCAGTGAACAGGGGACCTCCTACGAGCAGTACTTC.

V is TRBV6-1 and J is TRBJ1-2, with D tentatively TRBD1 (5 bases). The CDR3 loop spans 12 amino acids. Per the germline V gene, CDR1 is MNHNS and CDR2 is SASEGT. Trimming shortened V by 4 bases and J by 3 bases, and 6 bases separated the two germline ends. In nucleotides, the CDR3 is TGTGCCAGCAGTGGACAGCACTATGGCTACACCTTC. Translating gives CASSGQHYGYTF.

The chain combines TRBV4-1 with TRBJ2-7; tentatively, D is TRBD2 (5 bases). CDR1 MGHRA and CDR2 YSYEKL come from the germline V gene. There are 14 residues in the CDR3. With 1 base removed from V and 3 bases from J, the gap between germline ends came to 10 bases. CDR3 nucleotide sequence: TGCGCCAGCAGCCAAGTCCAAGGGAGCTACGAGCAGTACTTC. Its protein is CASSQVQGSYEQYF.

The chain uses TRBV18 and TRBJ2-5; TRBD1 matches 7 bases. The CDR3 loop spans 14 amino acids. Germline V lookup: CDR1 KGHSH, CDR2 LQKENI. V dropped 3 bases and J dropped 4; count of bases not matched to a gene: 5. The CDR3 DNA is TGTGCCAGCTCACCGTCGACAGGGCTAGAGACCCAGTACTTC. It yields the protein CASSPSTGLETQYF.

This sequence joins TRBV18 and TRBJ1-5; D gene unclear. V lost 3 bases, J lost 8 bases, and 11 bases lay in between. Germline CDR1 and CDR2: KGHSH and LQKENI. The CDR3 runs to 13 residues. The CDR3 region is CASSPRGSEPQHF. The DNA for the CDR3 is TGTGCCAGCTCACCCAGAGGGAGCGAGCCCCAGCATTTT.

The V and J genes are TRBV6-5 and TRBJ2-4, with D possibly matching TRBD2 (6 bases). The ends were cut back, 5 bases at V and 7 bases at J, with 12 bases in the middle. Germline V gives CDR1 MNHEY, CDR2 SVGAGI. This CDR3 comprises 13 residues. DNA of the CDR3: TGTGCCAGCAGTCCAACTAGCCCCAACATTCAGTACTTC. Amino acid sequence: CASSPTSPNIQYF.

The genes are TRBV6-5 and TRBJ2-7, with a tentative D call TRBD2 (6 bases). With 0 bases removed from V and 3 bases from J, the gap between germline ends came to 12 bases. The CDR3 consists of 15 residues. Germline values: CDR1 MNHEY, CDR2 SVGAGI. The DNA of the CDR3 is TGTGCCAGCAGTTACTCGAGCCAGCGGGTCTACGAGCAGTACTTC. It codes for CASSYSSQRVYEQYF.

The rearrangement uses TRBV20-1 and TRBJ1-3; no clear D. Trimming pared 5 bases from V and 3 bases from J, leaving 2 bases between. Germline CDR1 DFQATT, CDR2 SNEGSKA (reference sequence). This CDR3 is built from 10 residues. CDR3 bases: TGCAGTGCTCTTGGAAACACCATATATTTT. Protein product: CSALGNTIYF.

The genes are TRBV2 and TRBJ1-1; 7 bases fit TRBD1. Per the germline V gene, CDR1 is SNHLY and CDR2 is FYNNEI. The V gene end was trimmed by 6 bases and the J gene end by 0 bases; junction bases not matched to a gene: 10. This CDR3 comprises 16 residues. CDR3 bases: TGTGCCAGCAGGTGGGGACAGAATGTTATGAACACTGAAGCTTTCTTT. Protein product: CASRWGQNVMNTEAFF.

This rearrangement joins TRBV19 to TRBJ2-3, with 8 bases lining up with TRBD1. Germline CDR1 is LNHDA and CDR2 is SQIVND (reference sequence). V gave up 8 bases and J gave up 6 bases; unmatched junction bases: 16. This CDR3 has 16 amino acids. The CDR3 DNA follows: TGTGCCAGTGCCCCTATTCCGGGACAGGCTTCCGATACGCAGTATTTT. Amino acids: CASAPIPGQASDTQYF.

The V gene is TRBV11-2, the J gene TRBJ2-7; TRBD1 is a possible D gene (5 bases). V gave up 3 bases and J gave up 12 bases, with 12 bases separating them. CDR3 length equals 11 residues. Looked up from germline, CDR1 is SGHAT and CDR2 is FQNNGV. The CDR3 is CASSFTGEGYF. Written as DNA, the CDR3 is TGTGCCAGCAGCTTCACAGGCGAAGGGTACTTC.

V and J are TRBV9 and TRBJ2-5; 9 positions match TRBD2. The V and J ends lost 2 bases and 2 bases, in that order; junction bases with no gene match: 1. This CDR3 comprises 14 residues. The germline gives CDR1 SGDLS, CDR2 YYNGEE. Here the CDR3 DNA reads TGTGCCAGCAGCGTGACTAGCGGTCAAGAGACCCAGTACTTC. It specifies CASSVTSGQETQYF.

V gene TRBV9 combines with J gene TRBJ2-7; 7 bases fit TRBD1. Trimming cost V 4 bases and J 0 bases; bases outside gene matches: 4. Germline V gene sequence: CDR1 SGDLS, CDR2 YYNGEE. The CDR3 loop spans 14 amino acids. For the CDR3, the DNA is TGTGCCAGCAGCCTCGGACAGGTCTCCTACGAGCAGTACTTC. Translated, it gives CASSLGQVSYEQYF.

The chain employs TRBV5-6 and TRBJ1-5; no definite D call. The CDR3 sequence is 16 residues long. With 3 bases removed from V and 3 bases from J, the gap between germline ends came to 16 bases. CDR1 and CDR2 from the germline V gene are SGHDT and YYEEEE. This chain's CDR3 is CASSSRAPRANQPQHF. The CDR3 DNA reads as TGTGCCAGCAGCTCCCGGGCCCCGCGGGCCAATCAGCCCCAGCATTTT.

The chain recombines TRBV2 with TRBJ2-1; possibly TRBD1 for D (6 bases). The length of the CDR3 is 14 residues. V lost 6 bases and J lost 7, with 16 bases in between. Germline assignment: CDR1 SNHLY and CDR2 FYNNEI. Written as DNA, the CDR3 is TGTGCCAGCAGGGACAGTCCGGTTAGTAATGAGCAGTTCTTC. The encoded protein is CASRDSPVSNEQFF.

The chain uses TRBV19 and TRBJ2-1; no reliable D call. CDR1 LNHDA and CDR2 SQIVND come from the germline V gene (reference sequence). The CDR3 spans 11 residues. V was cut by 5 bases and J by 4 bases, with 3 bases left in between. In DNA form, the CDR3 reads TGTGCCAGTAGTCTTTACAATGAGCAGTTCTTC. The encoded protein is CASSLYNEQFF.

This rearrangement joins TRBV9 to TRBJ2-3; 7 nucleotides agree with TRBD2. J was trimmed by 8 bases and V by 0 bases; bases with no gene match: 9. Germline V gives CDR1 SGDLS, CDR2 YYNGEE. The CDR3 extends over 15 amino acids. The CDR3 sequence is CASSVGGRVSGTQYF. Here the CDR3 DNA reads TGTGCCAGCAGCGTAGGCGGGAGAGTCTCAGGTACGCAGTATTTT.

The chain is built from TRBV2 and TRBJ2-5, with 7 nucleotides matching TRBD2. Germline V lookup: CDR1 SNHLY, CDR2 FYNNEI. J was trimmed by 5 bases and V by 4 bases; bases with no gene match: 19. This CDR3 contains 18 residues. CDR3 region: CASSVAGGFTSVRETQYF. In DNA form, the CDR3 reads TGTGCCAGCAGTGTTGCCGGGGGGTTTACTAGCGTCAGGGAGACCCAGTACTTC.

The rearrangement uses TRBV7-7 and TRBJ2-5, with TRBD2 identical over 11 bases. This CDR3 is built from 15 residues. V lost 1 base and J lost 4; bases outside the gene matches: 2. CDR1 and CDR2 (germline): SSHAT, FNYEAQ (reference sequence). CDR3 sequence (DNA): TGTGCCAGCAGCTTAGTCGGGACTAGCGGAGAGACCCAGTACTTC. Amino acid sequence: CASSLVGTSGETQYF.

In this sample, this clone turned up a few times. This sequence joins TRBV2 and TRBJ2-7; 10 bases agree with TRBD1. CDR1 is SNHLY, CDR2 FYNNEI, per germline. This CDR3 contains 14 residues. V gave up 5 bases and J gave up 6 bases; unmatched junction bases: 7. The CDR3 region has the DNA TGTGCCAGCAGTCGCGACAGGGGGCTCAGCGAGCAGTACTTC. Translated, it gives CASSRDRGLSEQYF. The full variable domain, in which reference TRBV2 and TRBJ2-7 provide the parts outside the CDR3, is EPEVTQTPSHQVTQMGQEVILRCVPISNHLYFYWYRQILGQKVEFLVSFYNNEISEKSEIFDDQFSVERPDGSNFTLKIRSTKLEDSAMYFCASSRDRGLSEQYFGPGTRLTVT.

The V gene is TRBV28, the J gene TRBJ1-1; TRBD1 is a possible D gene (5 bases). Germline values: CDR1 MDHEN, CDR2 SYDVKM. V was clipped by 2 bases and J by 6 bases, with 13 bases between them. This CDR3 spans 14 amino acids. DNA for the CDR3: TGTGCCAGCAGTTTAACCCCGGGGGGATCTGAAGCTTTCTTT. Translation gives CASSLTPGGSEAFF. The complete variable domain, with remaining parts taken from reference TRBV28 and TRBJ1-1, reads DVKVTQSSRYLVKRTGEKVFLECVQDMDHENMFWYRQDPGLGLRLIYFSYDVKMKEKGDIPEGYSVSREKKERFSLILESASTNQTSMYLCASSLTPGGSEAFFGQGTRLTVV.

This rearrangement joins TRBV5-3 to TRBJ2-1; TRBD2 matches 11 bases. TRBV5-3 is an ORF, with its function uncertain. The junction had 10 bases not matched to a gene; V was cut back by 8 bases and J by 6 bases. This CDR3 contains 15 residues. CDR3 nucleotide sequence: TGTGCCAGCGGCGAACTAGCGGGAGAAGGCAATGAGCAGTTCTTC. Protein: CASGELAGEGNEQFF.

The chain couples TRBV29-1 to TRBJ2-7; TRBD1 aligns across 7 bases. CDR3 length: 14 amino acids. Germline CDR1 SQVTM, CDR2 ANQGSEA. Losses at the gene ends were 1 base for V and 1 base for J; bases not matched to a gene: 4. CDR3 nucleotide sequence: TGCAGCGTTGAAGGACAGGGCCTATCCTACGAGCAGTACTTC. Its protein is CSVEGQGLSYEQYF.